The entry below gives a single T cell receptor (beta chain) sequence along with its context. This specimen comes from a study of cytomegalovirus exposure and HLA in healthy donors. Use of 60 Vbeta and 13 Jbeta primers characterized the PCR. This table comes from immunoSEQ multiplex PCR, and its TCRdb copy is limited to in-frame clones, with some not included. In the table there are a few hundred thousand clones, under 90% of which are singletons. Germline V lookup: CDR1 GTSNPN, CDR2 SVGIG (reference sequence). V dropped 1 base and J dropped 4 bases, with 5 bases sitting between them. This CDR3 is 12 amino acids long.

The chain couples TRBV30 to TRBJ1-5, with D unresolved. Input material: PBMCs. This clonotype was sampled from a girl aged 2 to 9 in good health and CMV-seronegative. CDR3 sequence reads: CAWSEENQPQHF. The DNA of the CDR3 is TGTGCCTGGAGTGAGGAGAATCAGCCCCAGCATTTT.